This T cell receptor beta chain appears in the sequencing data of a study of control samples from healthy donors and cancer patients. This clone came up once. Germline V lookup: CDR1 KGHSH, CDR2 LQKENI. The germline V and J ends were trimmed by 2 bases and 7 bases, with 17 bases remaining between them. This CDR3 region has 15 residues. Measured with immunoSEQ multiplex PCR; TCRdb has only the in-frame clones, and not every one. The sample contains 200,000 or so clones, about 93% of which appear only once. The sequencing input was blood. This rearrangement joins TRBV18 to TRBJ1-2; a possible D gene is TRBD1 (5 bases). This TCR was recovered from a man in his fifties in good health. The CDR3 nucleotides are TGTGCCAGCTCACCAAATAAAGGGGTTGAGGCTGGCTACACCTTC. It is translated as CASSPNKGVEAGYTF.